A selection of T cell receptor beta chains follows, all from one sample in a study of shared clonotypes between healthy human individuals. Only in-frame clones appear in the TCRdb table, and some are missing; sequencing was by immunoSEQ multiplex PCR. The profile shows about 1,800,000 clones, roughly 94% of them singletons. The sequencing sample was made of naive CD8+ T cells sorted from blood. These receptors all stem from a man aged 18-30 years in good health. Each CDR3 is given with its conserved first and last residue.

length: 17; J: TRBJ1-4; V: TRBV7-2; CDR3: CASSRPGQGAFNEKLFF
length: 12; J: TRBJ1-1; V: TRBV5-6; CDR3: CASSWGDFEAFF
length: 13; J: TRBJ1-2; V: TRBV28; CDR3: CASTPPGAEGYTF
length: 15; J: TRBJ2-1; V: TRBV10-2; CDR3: CASSQLAGVGREQFF
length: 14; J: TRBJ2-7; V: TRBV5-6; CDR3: CASSPSTGLHEQYF
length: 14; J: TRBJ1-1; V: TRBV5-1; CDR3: CASSYYRGNTEAFF
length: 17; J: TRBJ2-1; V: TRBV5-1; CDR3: CASSRIPGLAVYNEQFF
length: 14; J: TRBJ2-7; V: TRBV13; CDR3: CASSARTRSYEQYF
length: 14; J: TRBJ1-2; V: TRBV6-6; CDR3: CASSSTTESYGYTF
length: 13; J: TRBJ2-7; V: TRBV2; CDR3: CASRQGGSYEQYF
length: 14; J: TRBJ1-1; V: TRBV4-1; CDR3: CASSQNRAYTEAFF
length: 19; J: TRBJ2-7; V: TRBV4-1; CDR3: CASSQVRASGRGWSYEQYF
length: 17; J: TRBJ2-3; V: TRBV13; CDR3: CASSLAGTGGRTDTQYF
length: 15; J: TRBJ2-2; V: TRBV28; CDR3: CASSFQGLATGELFF
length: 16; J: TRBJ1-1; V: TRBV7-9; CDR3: CASSLVGLGFGTEAFF
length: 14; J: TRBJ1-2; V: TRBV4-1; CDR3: CASSLRRGDYGYTF
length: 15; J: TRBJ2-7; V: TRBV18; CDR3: CASSPLGTEPYEQYF
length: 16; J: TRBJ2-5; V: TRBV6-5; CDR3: CASSWSLQGAVETQYF
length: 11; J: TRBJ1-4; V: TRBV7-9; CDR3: CATAGGPELFF
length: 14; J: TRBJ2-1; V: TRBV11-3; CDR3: CASAGDGLHNEQFF
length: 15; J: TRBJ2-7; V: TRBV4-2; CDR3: CASSQEGTGVDEQYF
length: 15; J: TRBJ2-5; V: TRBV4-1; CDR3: CASSRGLAGQETQYF
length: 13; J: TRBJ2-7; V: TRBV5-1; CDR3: CASGQGADYEQYF
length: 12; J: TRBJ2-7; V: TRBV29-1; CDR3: CSVELGTYEQYF
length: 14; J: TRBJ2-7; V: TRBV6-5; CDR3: CASSYSRGSYEQYF
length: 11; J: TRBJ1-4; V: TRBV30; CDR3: CAWSMGQKLFF
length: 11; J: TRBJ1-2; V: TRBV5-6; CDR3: CASSFSYGYTF
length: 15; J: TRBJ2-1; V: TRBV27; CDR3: CASSLSGGPYNEQFF